The present T cell receptor beta chain was sequenced within a study of Graves' ophthalmopathy and Graves' hyperthyroidism. Overall study context: In this cohort's terms, stable hyperthyroidism meant no ophthalmopathy by 18 months of follow-up. Study results and caveats: A majority of expanded thyroid clonotypes exceeding 0.001 frequency were likewise present in blood.

The study recruited hyperthyroidism patients aged 18 to 65 who were newly diagnosed, under 2 months' duration. RNA transcripts were the template, and TCR beta CDR3 regions were amplified from them. The authors performed first-round RT-PCR with HTBI primers and then a second-round multiplex PCR. TCRdb re-analysed the multiplex PCR reads in MiXCR, keeping a single row per CDR3 protein. The table shows around 1.1 million distinct CDR3 sequences, with 35% to 40% occurring only once. V was clipped by 3 bases and J by 7 bases; unmatched bases: 6. Germline lookup yields CDR1 LGHNA and CDR2 YSLEER. This CDR3 region has 13 residues. Comments on this clonotype: Its antigen is not identified.

The rearrangement uses TRBV4-3 and TRBJ2-7, with 7 bases aligning to TRBD1. The TCR was taken from an adult man with Graves' hyperthyroidism. Sequenced material: peripheral blood or thyroid tissue (not recorded which). The CDR3 protein is CASSQTGLGEQYF. CDR3 coding DNA: TGCGCCAGCAGCCAGACAGGGCTGGGGGAGCAGTACTTC.